This T cell receptor (beta chain) comes out of a study of cytomegalovirus exposure and HLA in healthy donors. This table comes from immunoSEQ multiplex PCR, and its TCRdb copy is limited to in-frame clones, with some not included. The sample has some 170,000 clones, around nine tenths seen once. Study-wide results and limits: Confirmation was obtained in vitro that three CMV-associated chains are specific for CMV antigens. Associated with cytomegalovirus, according to the listing, were 150 to 200 TCR beta chains. Most TCR sequences proved rare, with some public TCRs found in many donors. Subsequent analysis found a tendency for first-cohort TCR clusters to co-occur within the 100 to 150 validation repertoires.

Germline lookup yields CDR1 PRHDT and CDR2 FYEKMQ (reference sequence). V gave up 4 bases and J gave up 0 bases; unmatched junction bases: 5. The CDR3 consists of 17 residues. On this clone itself: The antigen is unknown.

Sequenced sample: PBMCs. This TCR was recovered from a man younger than 30 in good health and CMV-seropositive. The V and J genes are TRBV13 and TRBJ2-7; TRBD2 agrees at 14 bases. Written as DNA, the CDR3 is TGTGCCAGCAGCTCCGGGACTAGCGGGAGCAGCTCCTACGAGCAGTACTTC. Protein product: CASSSGTSGSSSYEQYF. Variable domain in full (rest from reference TRBV13 and TRBJ2-7): AAGVIQSPRHLIKEKRETATLKCYPIPRHDTVYWYQQGPGQDPQFLISFYEKMQSDKGSIPDRFSAQQFSDYHSELNMSSLELGDSALYFCASSSGTSGSSSYEQYFGPGTRLTVT.